This TCR beta chain came from a study of blood T cell repertoires in COVID-19. Across the study: Samples representing acute and convalescent COVID-19 were sourced from the United States, Italy and Spain.

Repertoires were generated with immunoSEQ multiplex PCR, while TCRdb's copy carries only in-frame clones and drops some. This sample carries 73,000 or so clones, approximately 83% of them seen once, and the ten largest clones take 6% to 7%. This CDR3 spans 13 amino acids. Per the germline V gene, CDR1 is SGHVS and CDR2 is FQNEAQ. Trimming pared 1 base from V and 5 bases from J, leaving 8 bases between. V gene TRBV7-8 combines with J gene TRBJ1-1; a possible D gene is TRBD1 (6 bases). The sequence was collected from a woman aged 60-75 years with acute or convalescent COVID-19. Sequencing input: peripheral blood. For the CDR3, the DNA is TGTGCCAGCAGCTTAGGGGACACGACTGAAGCTTTCTTT. Residues: CASSLGDTTEAFF. The full variable domain, completed using reference TRBV7-8 and TRBJ1-1, is GAGVSQSPRYKVAKRGQDVALRCDPISGHVSLFWYQQALGQGPEFLTYFQNEAQLDKSGLPSDRFFAERPEGSVSTLKIQRTQQEDSAVYLCASSLGDTTEAFFGQGTRLTVV.